This TCR beta chain was sequenced in a study of OX40 agonist ivuxolimab in advanced cancers. Repertoires were generated with immunoSEQ multiplex PCR, while TCRdb's copy carries only in-frame clones and drops some. The sample holds 70,000 or so clones, about nine tenths seen once. The starting material was CD4+ or CD8+ T cells sorted from blood, obtained in a trial of the OX40 agonist ivuxolimab. This TCR was recovered from an adult with an advanced solid tumor such as melanoma, head and neck, liver or kidney cancer.

CDR3 sequence: CASSLIGGINTIYF. The DNA for the CDR3 is TGTGCCAGCAGTTTAATAGGGGGAATAAACACCATATATTTT. This sequence joins TRBV28 and TRBJ1-3, with D tentatively TRBD1 (6 bases). V lost 2 bases and J 6 bases, leaving 11 bases between the germline ends. The CDR3 runs to 14 residues. The germline gives CDR1 MDHEN, CDR2 SYDVKM.